This TCR beta chain was captured in a study (TCRdb year 2017). Context from the whole study: Patients provided blood, with volumes of up to about 100 ml, in addition to duodenal biopsy samples that ranged from roughly 6 to 13. For most subjects, cells were stained with pooled PE-conjugated tetramers presenting the glia-alpha1a, -alpha2, -omega1 and -omega2 epitopes. PBMCs were gated as tetramer-binding CD4+ effector-memory gut-homing cells, defined as CD3+, CD11c-, CD14-, CD15-, CD19-, CD56-, CD45RA-, CD62L- and integrin beta7+. The study tracked gluten-specific CD4+ T cell receptor repertoires in celiac disease across blood and gut, disease stages, and intervals of weeks to decades. In total, the study looked at blood and gut biopsy samples from around 21 celiac disease patients. For long-term comparison, patients who had historic T cell material from decades earlier were asked to donate new blood and biopsy samples. Points the paper makes about the study in general: Clonotypes specific for gluten lasted for decades, and samples taken about 15 to 30 years apart shared up to roughly 53% overlap. Even when the same sample was sequenced in two independent runs, clonotype overlap topped out at only around 50% because of sampling limits. Of 1,813 TCRs from more than 15 patients, roughly 9.7% of the TCR-alpha, TCR-beta or paired amino acid sequences were public. Across patients, roughly 1% of TCR-beta sequences and roughly 0.2% of paired TCR-alpha/beta clonotypes were shared, and the authors concluded that cross-contamination was not an issue. Whether the conclusions hold depends on tetramer specificity, and in earlier work roughly 83% of tetramer-sorted clones proliferated in an antigen-specific way.

Library construction relied on 5' RACE. A modified SMART protocol was used to prepare bulk TCR libraries. On Illumina MiSeq, bulk TCR libraries were sequenced with paired-end 300 bp reads, whereas single-cell libraries were run on paired-end 250 bp MiSeq. The published analysis was carried out like this. Reads were preprocessed with selected pRESTO steps, and V, D, J genes and CDR3 junctions were assigned with IMGT/HighV-QUEST. A bulk sequence was kept only if the sequence appeared in at least two replicas with cumulative read counts of 10 or more. Repertoire diversity was measured with a sample-corrected Shannon entropy estimator, applied to samples with more than 20 cells. TCRdb applied fastp at Q25 and MiXCR to the public reads, then kept only in-frame beta chains. Rows with a matching CDR3 protein are joined into one entry that keeps the most common DNA and genes. The V and J calls and clone size come from TCRdb's table, not from the authors' own analysis. This sample's records show 100 or so distinct CDR3 sequences.

The germline V gene encodes CDR1 SGHDT and CDR2 YYEEEE. V was cut back by 3 bases and J by 3 bases, leaving a gap of 14 bases between them. Including the terminal cysteine and phenylalanine, the CDR3 comprises 15 residues. The read is trimmed to its CDR3 DNA, 45 bases read in frame from base 1. By its share of the sample, this clonotype is large (0.1 to 1%). One base away there is no much larger clone; base qualities are not given. Bulk-cell sorting was performed in addition to single-cell sorting when samples contained relatively high numbers of tetramer-positive T cells. HLA-DQ:gluten tetramers were used to isolate gluten-specific T cells, which were then analyzed by high-throughput sequencing of rearranged TCR-alpha and TCR-beta genes. PBMCs were isolated by Ficoll density gradient centrifugation and cryopreserved before staining. All sorting was carried out on a BD Aria II cell sorter, and flow data were analyzed in FlowJo.

The chain is made from TRBV5-6 and TRBJ2-3; the D segment cannot be called with confidence. The TCR comes from a male donor with celiac disease. Material: gluten tetramer+ CD4+ T cells from blood, obtained while untreated, on a gluten-free diet, or during gluten challenge (not recorded which). The cell subset or site label of this sample denotes: CD4+ T cells binding HLA-DQ:gluten tetramers. CDR3 loop: CASSYGPLGTDTQYF. Read as DNA, the sequence is TGTGCCAGCAGCTATGGCCCCTTGGGGACAGATACGCAGTATTTT.